A selection of T cell receptor beta chains follows, all from one sample in a study of shared clonotypes between healthy human individuals. Only in-frame clones appear in the TCRdb table, and some are missing; sequencing was by immunoSEQ multiplex PCR. Of millions of clones in the sample, 95% were seen once. Sequencing was carried out using naive CD4+ T cells sorted from blood. All receptors derive from a man younger than 35 in good health. Both conserved end residues are part of each CDR3. D genes are given only for firm matches. Some rows have no size entry. The others give once, few or many, or a class for an expanded clone.

v_gene	d_gene	abundance	j_gene	CDR3nt	CDR3aa
TRBV6-1	NA	NA	TRBJ1-4	TGTGCCAGCAGTGACCAAGGTCGGGGCGGAAGTACAACTAATGAAAAACTGTTTTTT	CASSDQGRGGSTTNEKLFF
TRBV20-1	NA	once	TRBJ2-1	TGCAGTGCCTGGGGGGCGAATGAGCAGTTCTTC	CSAWGANEQFF
TRBV18	TRBD1	few	TRBJ1-5	TGTGCCAGCTCACCATCTTTAGGACAGGGGGCACGTCAGCCCCAGCATTTT	CASSPSLGQGARQPQHF
TRBV5-4	TRBD1	NA	TRBJ2-5	TGTGCCAGCAGCTTGGGTGGGACAGGGTTAAGGGAGACCCAGTACTTC	CASSLGGTGLRETQYF
TRBV18	NA	NA	TRBJ1-1	TGTGCCAGCTCACCAAAGGGACAGAACACTGAAGCTTTCTTT	CASSPKGQNTEAFF
TRBV7-9	NA	NA	TRBJ1-1	TGTGCCAGCAGCCCCACGTACACTGAAGCTTTCTTT	CASSPTYTEAFF
TRBV7-8	NA	once	TRBJ2-2	TGTGCCAGCAGCCCCTGGGGGGCGGCCGCGAACACCGGGGAGCTGTTTTTT	CASSPWGAAANTGELFF
TRBV6-5	NA	NA	TRBJ1-2	TGTGCCAGCAGTTACTCGAACGATCCGGGACGGTATGGCTACACCTTC	CASSYSNDPGRYGYTF
TRBV6-5	TRBD1	NA	TRBJ2-7	TGTGCCAGCAGGAGACAGGGGCCGACCTACGAGCAGTACTTC	CASRRQGPTYEQYF
TRBV7-7	NA	NA	TRBJ2-5	TGTGCTAGCAGCTTACCAGACAGGGTCGGGGGAGAGACCCAGTACTTC	CASSLPDRVGGETQYF
TRBV4-3	NA	NA	TRBJ2-7	TGCGCCAGCAGCCAAGACGGGGCCAACTACGAGCAGTACTTC	CASSQDGANYEQYF
TRBV5-5	NA	NA	TRBJ1-6	TGTGCCAGCAGCCTGGGACCGCTTGAGGTATCACCCCTCCACTTT	CASSLGPLEVSPLHF
TRBV7-9	TRBD1	NA	TRBJ2-1	TGTGCCAGCAGCTTAGGAGACAGGGTGGTGTTGAATGAGCAGTTCTTC	CASSLGDRVVLNEQFF
TRBV5-1	NA	NA	TRBJ2-7	TGCGCCAGCAGCTTTAGCGCGGGAACGATCGTCCACGAGCAGTACTTC	CASSFSAGTIVHEQYF
TRBV6-6	TRBD1	once	TRBJ2-3	TGTGCCAGCAGTTCACAGGGGGCGACAGATACGCAGTATTTT	CASSSQGATDTQYF
TRBV5-1	NA	once	TRBJ1-1	TGCGCCAGCAGCTTAACAGCGAACACTGAAGCTTTCTTT	CASSLTANTEAFF
TRBV25-1	TRBD2	NA	TRBJ2-3	TGTGCCAGCAGTCCATCCCCTAGCGGGCGATACACAGATACGCAGTATTTT	CASSPSPSGRYTDTQYF
TRBV6-1	NA	NA	TRBJ2-1	TGTGCCAGCAGTGGCGGGACCCAGGGCAACAATGAGCAGTTCTTC	CASSGGTQGNNEQFF
TRBV5-1	NA	NA	TRBJ2-1	TGCGCCAGCAGCTTGGTTGAAGAGCAGTTCTTC	CASSLVEEQFF
TRBV6-5	NA	NA	TRBJ2-3	TGTGCCAGCAGTTACTCGCGGGCGTATACAGATACGCAGTATTTT	CASSYSRAYTDTQYF
TRBV7-9	TRBD1	NA	TRBJ1-2	TGTGCCAGCAGCTTATACGGACAGGACAGGGGGGACGGCTACACCTTC	CASSLYGQDRGDGYTF
TRBV6-5	NA	NA	TRBJ1-1	TGTGCCAGCAGTAAGAGCAGGAACATGAACACTGAAGCTTTCTTT	CASSKSRNMNTEAFF
TRBV5-6	NA	NA	TRBJ2-3	TGTGCCAGCAGCCGGACCCTCAGAGGCACAGATACGCAGTATTTT	CASSRTLRGTDTQYF
TRBV6-5	NA	NA	TRBJ2-7	TGTGCCAGCAGTTCTCCGGGACACAACTCCTACGAGCAGTACTTC	CASSSPGHNSYEQYF
TRBV27	NA	NA	TRBJ1-5	TGTGCCAGCAGTAGACCAGGGTGGGGGCAGCCCCAGCATTTT	CASSRPGWGQPQHF
TRBV7-9	TRBD2	NA	TRBJ2-7	TGTGCCAGCAGCTTAATCCTAGCGGGCGAGCAGTACTTC	CASSLILAGEQYF
TRBV7-9	TRBD1	once	TRBJ2-7	TGTGCCAGCAGCGGCGACAGGGCTGGTGGCTACGAGCAGTACTTC	CASSGDRAGGYEQYF
TRBV4-1	NA	NA	TRBJ1-2	TGCGCCAGCAGCCAAGATAAGGGGCCGGGCGGTGGTGGCTACACCTTC	CASSQDKGPGGGGYTF
TRBV6-5	NA	NA	TRBJ1-4	TGTGCCAGCAGTGGGGGGGTTTTTAATGAAAAACTGTTTTTT	CASSGGVFNEKLFF
TRBV9	TRBD2	NA	TRBJ2-3	TGTGCCAGCAGCGCCGATAGCGGGAGGAACACAGATACGCAGTATTTT	CASSADSGRNTDTQYF
TRBV5-1	NA	few	TRBJ2-5	TGCGCCAGCAGCTCAAACCAAGAGACCCAGTACTTC	CASSSNQETQYF
TRBV19	NA	few	TRBJ1-3	TGTGCCAGTAGCGCACAGGGAACTGGAAACACCATATATTTT	CASSAQGTGNTIYF
TRBV10-1	NA	NA	TRBJ2-1	TGCGCCGCCGGACGGGGCAATGAGCAGTTCTTC	CAAGRGNEQFF
TRBV6-1	NA	NA	TRBJ1-4	TGTGCCAGCAGTGAAAGGGGGGGAACTAATGAAAAACTGTTTTTT	CASSERGGTNEKLFF
TRBV5-4	TRBD1	NA	TRBJ2-3	TGTGCCAGCAGCAAAGGACAGGGCACAGATACGCAGTATTTT	CASSKGQGTDTQYF
TRBV11-2	TRBD1	NA	TRBJ1-1	TGTGCCAGCAGCTTAATTACAGGGGGCGCGGCTGAAGCTTTCTTT	CASSLITGGAAEAFF
TRBV13	TRBD1	NA	TRBJ2-6	TGTGCCAGCAGCAAAGACAGGGGGACGAAAGCCAACGTCCTGACTTTC	CASSKDRGTKANVLTF
TRBV18	NA	NA	TRBJ2-7	TGTGCCAGCTCACCATTTCCCCTCGGGTCGGCCTACGAGCAGTACTTC	CASSPFPLGSAYEQYF
TRBV28	TRBD1	NA	TRBJ1-4	TGTGCCAGCAGTGTGGGTGACAGGGTCGAAAAACTGTTTTTT	CASSVGDRVEKLFF
TRBV6-1	NA	NA	TRBJ1-5	TGTGCCAGCAGTGAAAATCCTGGGAGCAGGTCGGCCCAGCATTTT	CASSENPGSRSAQHF
TRBV18	TRBD1	NA	TRBJ2-2	TGTGCCAGCTCACCGGACAGGGGAGGATTCGGCGGGGAGCTGTTTTTT	CASSPDRGGFGGELFF
TRBV30	TRBD1	NA	TRBJ1-4	TGTGCCTGGAGTCAGGGGGCGGGGGAAAAACTGTTTTTT	CAWSQGAGEKLFF
TRBV11-2	NA	few	TRBJ1-6	TGTGCCAGCAGCCTGGAGTGGGCTGCTAATTCACCCCTCCACTTT	CASSLEWAANSPLHF
TRBV27	NA	NA	TRBJ2-7	TGTGCCAGCAGCCAGAAAGGGACCCGCGAACCCTACGAGCAGTACTTC	CASSQKGTREPYEQYF
TRBV7-6	TRBD2	NA	TRBJ2-1	TGTGCCAGCAGCTTAGCCGCGACTAGCGGGGGGACGATAGGCTCCTACAATGAGCAGTTCTTC	CASSLAATSGGTIGSYNEQFF
TRBV10-3	TRBD1	once	TRBJ2-7	TGTGCCATCAGTGAGGCTAACAGGGGGCCCGTCGAGCAGTACTTC	CAISEANRGPVEQYF
TRBV5-1	NA	NA	TRBJ2-3	TGCGCCAGCAGCTTGACAGCGGAGGTAGATACGCAGTATTTT	CASSLTAEVDTQYF
TRBV2	NA	once	TRBJ1-5	TGTGCCAGCAGTGACACGTCTAGCAATCAGCCCCAGCATTTT	CASSDTSSNQPQHF
TRBV6-5	TRBD2	NA	TRBJ2-1	TGTGCCAGCAGTTGGACTAGCGGGAGGTACAATGAGCAGTTCTTC	CASSWTSGRYNEQFF
TRBV7-8	NA	NA	TRBJ2-7	TGTGCCAGCAGCTTAGCAGGTTTCGAGTACGAGCAGTACTTC	CASSLAGFEYEQYF
TRBV23-1	NA	NA	TRBJ2-7	TGCGCCAGCAGCAGACACTTCTCCTACGAGCAGTACTTC	CASSRHFSYEQYF
TRBV7-9	NA	NA	TRBJ2-7	TGTGCCAGCAGCTTTAGGGACCACGAGCAGTACTTC	CASSFRDHEQYF
TRBV19	NA	NA	TRBJ1-5	TGTGCCAGTAGTAGGGACCGAAATCAGCCCCAGCATTTT	CASSRDRNQPQHF
TRBV5-1	NA	NA	TRBJ1-4	TGCGCCAGCAGCACGGACAACCTATCAACTAATGAAAAACTGTTTTTT	CASSTDNLSTNEKLFF
TRBV6-5	TRBD1	few	TRBJ2-5	TGTGCCAGCAGCCTCGGGACAGGGGGCCGGGAGACCCAGTACTTC	CASSLGTGGRETQYF
TRBV28	NA	NA	TRBJ2-5	TGTGCCAGCAGGAAGACAGCCAGAGAGACCCAGTACTTC	CASRKTARETQYF
TRBV5-1	NA	once	TRBJ2-1	TGCGCCAGCACCCCCCCCTCGCTAGGCAATGAGCAGTTCTTC	CASTPPSLGNEQFF
TRBV5-1	NA	NA	TRBJ1-6	TGCGCCAGCGCAAGAGGGACATGGGTTCAGAGCTCCTATAATTCACCCCTCCACTTT	CASARGTWVQSSYNSPLHF
TRBV6-6	NA	NA	TRBJ2-2	TGTGCCAGCAGAAGGGAAGGGGTAGACGGGGAGCTGTTTTTT	CASRREGVDGELFF